This TCR beta chain was captured in a study of cytomegalovirus exposure and HLA in healthy donors. The study's findings and limits: Solely CMV serostatus was available to characterize immune exposure.

Germline V gene lookup returns CDR1 SGHTS and CDR2 YDEGEE. The CDR3 is 15 amino acids. V shed 7 bases and J shed 2 bases, with 18 bases lying between them. A few counts support this clone. The target antigen is unknown. PCR used 60 Vbeta primers and 13 Jbeta primers. Some clones are missing from TCRdb's copy, which holds only in-frame ones; the method was immunoSEQ multiplex PCR. The sample shows around 150,000 clones, 60% to 85% of them seen only once. Sequenced: PBMCs. The source is a middle-aged woman in good health and CMV-seronegative. This chain uses TRBV5-8 with TRBJ1-2, with a weak D call TRBD1 (5 bases). The CDR3 protein is CASDRPTTDNYGYTF. The CDR3 DNA is TGTGCCAGCGACCGACCCACGACAGACAACTATGGCTACACCTTC.